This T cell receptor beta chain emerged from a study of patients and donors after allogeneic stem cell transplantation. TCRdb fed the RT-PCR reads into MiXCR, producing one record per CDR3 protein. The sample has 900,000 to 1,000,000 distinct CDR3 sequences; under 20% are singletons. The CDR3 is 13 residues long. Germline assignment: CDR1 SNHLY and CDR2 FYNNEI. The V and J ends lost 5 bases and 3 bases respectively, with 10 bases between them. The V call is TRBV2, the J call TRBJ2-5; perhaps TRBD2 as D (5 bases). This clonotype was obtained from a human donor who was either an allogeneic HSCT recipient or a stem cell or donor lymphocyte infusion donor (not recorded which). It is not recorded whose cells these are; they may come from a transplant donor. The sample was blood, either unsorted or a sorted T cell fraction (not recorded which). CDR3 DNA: TGTGCCAGCAGTTTCATAGCGAAAGAGACCCAGTACTTC. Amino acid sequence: CASSFIAKETQYF.